Shown below are 10 T cell receptor beta chains from a single sample sequenced in a study of tumor-infiltrating lymphocytes in primary liver carcinoma (dated by TCRdb to the late 2010s). Without any cell sorting, total RNA and DNA were extracted together from around 20-30 mg of bulk tissue using the AllPrep DNA/RNA mini kit. Data came from an Illumina HiSeq 2500. Using a constant-region primer and ProtoScript II reverse transcriptase, TCRbeta-specific cDNA was reverse-transcribed from approximately 500 ng total RNA. Construction of the TCRbeta libraries relied on three nested rounds of multiplex PCR, following a slightly modified ARM-PCR procedure. Each of the first two PCR rounds ran for around 10 cycles using multiplex TRBV1-TRBV30 forward primers together with a Cbeta reverse primer. TCRdb cleaned the public reads at Q25 with fastp, built clones with MiXCR and kept in-frame beta chains. Each CDR3 protein gets just one entry, which takes the most common genes and DNA from the rows behind it. Here the sample has roughly 120,000 distinct CDR3 sequences; 60% to 75% occur a single time. About 8% of the sample is in the top ten clones.

The material sequenced was liver tumor tissue from sampling region 3. In the paper's terms, the cell subset or site label means: tumor region T3, left-lateral pole. These receptors were taken from an older woman with primary liver carcinoma and hepatitis B virus infection.

Concerning this clonotype itself: Given the absence of the conserved phenylalanine or tryptophan at the CDR3 end, a read error is likely. The DNA is omitted, as the CDR3 cannot be located on it reliably, and the CDR3 follows TCRdb's listing. The chain links TRBV11-2 to TRBJ2-7; the DNA was not compared with TRBD1, the D call given in the table. Germline values: CDR1 SGHAT, CDR2 FQNNGV. The CDR3 has 14 amino acids, counting both end residues. CDR3 in amino acids: CASSLDRSGAEQCI.

Comment on this clonotype: A read error is possible here, since a much larger clone lies one base away. This rearrangement joins TRBV28 to TRBJ2-3; TRBD2 might be the D (5 bases). The CDR3 spans 14 residues. The V gene lost 7 bases and the J gene lost 2 bases, with 13 bases spanning the gap. The V gene's germline CDR1 is MDHEN and CDR2 SYDVKM. Here the CDR3 DNA reads TGTGCCAGCAAACTATCGGGAATCACAGATACGCAGTATTTT. It is translated as CASKLSGITDTQYF.

The chain is built from TRBV10-3 and TRBJ2-3; D is ambiguous. This CDR3 spans 15 amino acids. Per the germline V gene, CDR1 is ENHRY and CDR2 is SYGVKD. Between the trimmed V and J ends, which lost 2 bases and 2 bases, there was a span of 11 bases. CDR3 region: CAISEGRQNTDTQYF. CDR3 DNA: TGTGCCATCAGTGAGGGTCGGCAGAACACAGATACGCAGTATTTT.

This clonotype was observed a few times. This chain joins TRBV28 and TRBJ2-5; D unclear. CDR1 and CDR2 from the germline V gene are MDHEN and SYDVKM. CDR3 length equals 13 residues. V lost 8 bases and J 0 bases, leaving 10 bases between the germline ends. CDR3 in amino acids: CASLEANQETQYF. The CDR3 coding sequence is TGTGCCAGCCTAGAAGCCAACCAAGAGACCCAGTACTTC.

Remarks on this clonotype: A single base separates this from a much larger clone, so it may be a read error. The V gene is TRBV5-5, the J gene TRBJ2-3, with D perhaps matching TRBD2 (5 bases). Trimming took off 7 bases at V and 0 bases at J, with 18 bases between the two ends. CDR3 length: 16 amino acids. Per the germline V gene, CDR1 is SGHKS and CDR2 is YYEKEE (reference sequence). The CDR3 DNA is TGTGCCAGCGGCAAATCCCGAGCGGCTAGCACAGATACGCAGTATTTT. Its translation: CASGKSRAASTDTQYF.

This clonotype has a single count. Because it lacks the conserved phenylalanine or tryptophan at the end, this CDR3 is likely a read error. Because the CDR3's place on the DNA is in doubt, the DNA is left out and the CDR3 is given as listed by TCRdb. The chain has TRBV11-2 and TRBJ2-5; the table's TRBD2 call for D was not verified on the DNA. The CDR3 extends over 16 residues, inclusive of both ends. Germline V gives CDR1 SGHAT, CDR2 FQNNGV. CDR3: CASSYSRGSGRETQCI.

The chain uses TRBV14 and TRBJ2-6; D call uncertain. Trimming took 1 base from V and 3 from J, leaving 7 bases between them. Germline V CDR1 and CDR2: SGHDN, FVKESK. CDR3 length equals 15 residues. CDR3 amino acids: CASSQGAVGANVLTF. DNA for the CDR3: TGTGCCAGCAGCCAAGGCGCAGTTGGGGCCAACGTCCTGACTTTC.

As regards this clonotype: Sequence at one end of the junction differs from germline and may be a read error. V gene TRBV5-1 combines with J gene TRBJ2-6; a possible D gene is TRBD1 (6 bases). Germline lookup yields CDR1 SGHRS and CDR2 YFSETQ. CDR3 length equals 16 residues. CDR3 nucleotides: TGCGCCAGCAGCTTCCCCAGGGGCTCTGGGGCCAACGTCCCGACTTTC. Translation gives CASSFPRGSGANVPTF. Full variable domain (outside the CDR3, taken from reference TRBV5-1 and TRBJ2-6): KAGVTQTPRYLIKTRGQQVTLSCSPISGHRSVSWYQQTPGQGLQFLFEYFSETQRNKGNFPGRFSGRQFSNSRSEMNVSTLELGDSALYLCASSFPRGSGANVPTFGAGSRLTVL.

Many counts were recorded for this clonotype. The chain combines TRBV6-5 with TRBJ2-2; D unclear. Germline assignment: CDR1 MNHEY and CDR2 SVGAGI. The CDR3 is 13 residues long. Trimming took off 7 bases at V and 5 bases at J, with 11 bases between the two ends. The CDR3 protein is CASTRDLTGELFF. DNA for the CDR3: TGTGCCAGCACCCGCGATCTAACCGGGGAGCTGTTTTTT.

Details on this clonotype: A clone one base away is much larger, so this may be a read error. The chain is built from TRBV28 and TRBJ2-1; TRBD1 is a possible D gene (6 bases). The CDR3 runs 14 residues. From germline, CDR1 is MDHEN and CDR2 SYDVKM. Trimming shortened V by 10 bases and J by 0 bases, and 13 bases separated the two germline ends. CDR3 sequence (DNA): TGTGCCATCAGGCAGGGGTCCTCCTACAATGAGCAGTTCTTC. Protein: CAIRQGSSYNEQFF.